A single TCR beta chain is shown here with its context. Its antigen is not identified. The protocol was immunoSEQ multiplex PCR, while the TCRdb copy is restricted to in-frame clones and leaves out a portion. This sample has roughly 6,000 clones, with around 73% found just once. The entry originates in a study of somatic mutations in cytotoxic T cells in rheumatoid arthritis. On the study more broadly: At nearly 100% purity, some V beta antibody-stained T-cell populations were flow-sorted, and these included V beta1+ cells that were sequenced for TCRB.

Study-level findings and limits: Among patients with rheumatoid arthritis, but not healthy controls, CD8+ clonality increased with age.

There are 12 residues in the CDR3. With 3 bases removed from V and 7 bases from J, the gap between germline ends came to 13 bases. Germline CDR1 SQVTM, CDR2 ANQGSEA. V gene TRBV29-1 combines with J gene TRBJ2-7, with D possibly matching TRBD1 (5 bases). The sequenced sample was CD8+ T cells sorted from blood. This clonotype was obtained from an adult with rheumatoid arthritis. The DNA for the CDR3 is TGCAGCGTTGATATAGGGGCCGGGGAGCAGTACTTC. Translation: CSVDIGAGEQYF.